Presented here are 5 T cell receptor beta chains from one specimen sequenced in a study of T-cell memory formation after mild COVID-19. TCRdb ran MiXCR on the 5' RACE reads and lists one entry per CDR3 protein. There are just under 150,000 distinct CDR3 sequences in the sample; roughly 19% occur only once, and about 2.1% lies in the top ten. Input material: PBMCs or a T cell subset sorted from them (not recorded which). Every receptor here comes from an adult woman who had mild COVID-19 (a few samples of this study predate the infection). Cell type and time point are not known.

This clonotype appeared a few times. This chain links TRBV6-5 with TRBJ1-2; 7 positions match TRBD1. Germline V gene sequence: CDR1 MNHEY, CDR2 SVGAGI. The CDR3 loop spans 14 amino acids. V shed 6 bases, J shed 7 bases, and the junction held 11 bases outside the gene matches. CDR3: CASRLKTGLSGYTF. Here the CDR3 DNA reads TGTGCCAGCAGGCTAAAGACAGGGTTGAGTGGCTACACCTTC.

This chain uses TRBV7-6 with TRBJ2-7, with 8 bases fitting TRBD2. The germline CDR1 and CDR2 sequences are SGHVS and FNYEAQ. The V gene end was trimmed by 4 bases and the J gene end by 0 bases; junction bases not matched to a gene: 5. The CDR3 runs 15 residues. CDR3: CASSSVAGSSYEQYF. CDR3 nucleotides: TGTGCCAGCAGCTCCGTAGCGGGAAGCTCCTACGAGCAGTACTTC.

This clonotype turned up a few times. The chain joins TRBV5-1 to TRBJ2-3; 7 bases fit TRBD2. V shed 0 bases, J shed 3 bases, and the junction held 10 bases outside the gene matches. The CDR3 is made up of 17 amino acids. Germline CDR1 reads SGHRS; CDR2 reads YFSETQ. The DNA for the CDR3 is TGCGCCAGCAGCTTGGCTAGCGGCACCGACCTGACAGATACGCAGTATTTT. It translates to CASSLASGTDLTDTQYF.

This clonotype was detected only a few times. The chain uses TRBV12-3 or TRBV12-4 and TRBJ2-7, with 11 bases that match TRBD2. This CDR3 region has 14 residues. V shed 6 bases and J 4 bases; nucleotides not matched to a gene: 5. The CDR3 DNA sequence: TGTGCCAGCAGCCCCGGGACTAGCGGTTACGAGCAGTACTTC. The encoded protein is CASSPGTSGYEQYF.

DNA for the CDR3: TGTGCCAGCAGTTCTGCGACAGGCCGGGGGGGCAATCAGCCCCAGCATTTT. Its translation is CASSSATGRGGNQPQHF. V usage is TRBV12-3 or TRBV12-4 and J usage is TRBJ1-5, with D possibly TRBD1 on 6 matching bases. The CDR3 spans 17 residues. Trimming took off 4 bases at V and 2 bases at J, with 18 bases between the two ends.